Detailed here is one TCR beta chain. Its specificity is unknown. A much larger clone lies a single base off, so this may be a read error. The template was RNA from unsorted bulk tissue. Chemotherapy-naive patients with new lung cancer underwent thoracic surgery in China, August–late 2014. The CDR3 totals 16 residues. Trimming removed 1 base at V and 6 bases at J, with 15 bases between. Germline CDR1 LGHNA, CDR2 YSLEER. This record comes from a study of tumor and adjacent non-tumor tissue in lung cancer. Three rounds of nested PCR, following a modified ARM-PCR protocol, produced the TCRbeta library. One entry per CDR3 protein, called by TCRdb with MiXCR from the multiplex PCR reads. The data hold about 120,000 distinct CDR3 sequences, with approximately 66% observed a single time. Overall study results and limits: Normal lung showed higher cumulative top 100 clone frequency than tumor. Shorter survival was associated with higher TCR diversity in tumors. TCR diversity was significantly greater in tumor than normal lung tissue.

The sample was lung tumor tissue. This clonotype was sampled from a man under 40 with non-small cell lung cancer. The rearrangement joins TRBV4-3 to TRBJ2-2, with D possibly TRBD1 on 5 matching bases. The CDR3 protein is CASSQAGRTYPGELFF. CDR3 coding DNA: TGCGCCAGCAGCCAAGCAGGTCGGACATATCCCGGGGAGCTGTTTTTT.